This T cell receptor (beta chain) was sequenced for a study of early T cells in non-severe SARS-CoV-2 infection. This clonotype was recorded at least ten times. TCRdb re-called the 5' RACE reads with MiXCR, one entry per CDR3 protein. The sample holds around 40,000 distinct CDR3 sequences, 5.9% seen once. V was cut by 8 bases and J by 3 bases, with 22 bases left in between. This CDR3 is 15 amino acids long. CDR1 SQVTM and CDR2 ANQGSEA come from the germline V gene. The chain has TRBV29-1 and TRBJ1-2; D not certain. The origin of this receptor is an adult who was a healthcare worker with PCR-confirmed SARS-CoV-2 infection or an uninfected control (not recorded which). Sequencing was done on a sample of whole blood. In nucleotides, the CDR3 is TGCAGCTCTCAATTGTTGGGTTCACGATACTATGGCTACACCTTC. It is translated as CSSQLLGSRYYGYTF.